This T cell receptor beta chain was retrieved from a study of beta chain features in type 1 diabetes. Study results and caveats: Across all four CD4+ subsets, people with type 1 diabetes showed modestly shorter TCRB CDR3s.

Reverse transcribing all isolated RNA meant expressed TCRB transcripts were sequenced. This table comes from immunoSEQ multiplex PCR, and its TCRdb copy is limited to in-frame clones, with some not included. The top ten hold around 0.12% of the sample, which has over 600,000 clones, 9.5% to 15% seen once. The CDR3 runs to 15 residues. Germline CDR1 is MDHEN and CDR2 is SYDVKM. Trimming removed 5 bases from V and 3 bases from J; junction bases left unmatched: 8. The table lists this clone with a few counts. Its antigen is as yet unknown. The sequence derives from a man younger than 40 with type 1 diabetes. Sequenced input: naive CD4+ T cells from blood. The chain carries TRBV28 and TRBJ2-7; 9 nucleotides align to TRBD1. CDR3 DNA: TGTGCCAGCAGTGTGGGGACAGGGCGGCTCTACGAGCAGTACTTC. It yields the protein CASSVGTGRLYEQYF.